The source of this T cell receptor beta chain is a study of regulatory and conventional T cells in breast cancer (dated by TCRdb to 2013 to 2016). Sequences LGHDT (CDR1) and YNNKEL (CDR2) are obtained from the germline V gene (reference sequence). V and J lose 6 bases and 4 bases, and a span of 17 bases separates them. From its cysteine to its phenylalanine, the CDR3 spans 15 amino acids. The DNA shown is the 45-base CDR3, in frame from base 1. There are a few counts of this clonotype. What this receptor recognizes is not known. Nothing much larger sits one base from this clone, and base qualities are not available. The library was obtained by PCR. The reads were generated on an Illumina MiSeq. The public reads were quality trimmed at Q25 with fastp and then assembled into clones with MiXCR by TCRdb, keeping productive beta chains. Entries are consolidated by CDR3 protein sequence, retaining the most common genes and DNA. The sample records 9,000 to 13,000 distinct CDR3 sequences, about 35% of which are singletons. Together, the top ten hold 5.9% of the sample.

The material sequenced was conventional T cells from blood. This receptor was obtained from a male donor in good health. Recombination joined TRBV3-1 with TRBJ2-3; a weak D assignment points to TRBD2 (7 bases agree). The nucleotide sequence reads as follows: TGTGCCAGCAGGATCCGGGGGGCAAGGTCAGATACGCAGTATTTT. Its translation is CASRIRGARSDTQYF.